This T cell receptor beta chain was identified in a study of CD8+CD57+ T cells in acquired aplastic anemia. Study at large: Sorted CD4+ and CD8+ cell DNA averaged approximately 3 ug. General study findings and limits: Shared by patients and controls, twenty-nine CD8+ CDR3s were abundant in patients. CD8+ Simpson's diversity in patients was not significantly different from that in controls.

CDR3 and TCR beta VDJ profiling relied on genomic DNA as the template. TCRdb itself ran the reads through MiXCR, one entry per CDR3 protein. The table lists hundreds of thousands of distinct CDR3 sequences, 55% to 60% of them singletons. In regard to this clonotype: The antigen remains unidentified.

V lost 3 bases and J 8 bases, leaving 9 bases between the germline ends. CDR3 length equals 12 residues. Germline values: CDR1 LNHNV, CDR2 YYDKDF (reference sequence). Input material: sorted CD4+, CD8+, or CD8+CD57+ T cells (not recorded which) from PBMCs. The TCR sequence derives from a human donor with severe aplastic anemia or a healthy control (not recorded which). This chain uses TRBV15 with TRBJ2-3; TRBD2 might be the D (5 bases). Here the CDR3 reads CATSRTGITQYF. In DNA form, the CDR3 reads TGTGCCACCAGCAGGACCGGGATTACGCAGTATTTT.